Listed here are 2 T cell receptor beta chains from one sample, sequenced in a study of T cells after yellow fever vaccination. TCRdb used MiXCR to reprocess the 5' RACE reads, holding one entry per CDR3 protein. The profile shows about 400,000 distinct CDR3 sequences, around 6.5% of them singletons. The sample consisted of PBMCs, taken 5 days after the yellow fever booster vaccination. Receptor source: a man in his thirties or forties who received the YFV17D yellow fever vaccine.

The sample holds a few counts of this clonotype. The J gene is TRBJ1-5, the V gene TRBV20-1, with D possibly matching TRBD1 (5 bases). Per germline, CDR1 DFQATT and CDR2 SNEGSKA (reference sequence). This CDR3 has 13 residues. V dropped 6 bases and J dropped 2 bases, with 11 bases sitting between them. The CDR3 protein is CSAGEVGNQPQHF. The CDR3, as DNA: TGCAGTGCAGGGGAGGTTGGCAATCAGCCCCAGCATTTT.

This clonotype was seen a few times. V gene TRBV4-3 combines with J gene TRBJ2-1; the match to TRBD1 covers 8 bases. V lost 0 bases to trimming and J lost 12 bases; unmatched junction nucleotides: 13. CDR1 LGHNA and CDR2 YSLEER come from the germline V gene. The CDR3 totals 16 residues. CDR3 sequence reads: CASSQDGTGGTMRQFF. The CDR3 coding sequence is TGCGCCAGCAGCCAAGACGGGACAGGAGGGACAATGAGGCAGTTCTTC.